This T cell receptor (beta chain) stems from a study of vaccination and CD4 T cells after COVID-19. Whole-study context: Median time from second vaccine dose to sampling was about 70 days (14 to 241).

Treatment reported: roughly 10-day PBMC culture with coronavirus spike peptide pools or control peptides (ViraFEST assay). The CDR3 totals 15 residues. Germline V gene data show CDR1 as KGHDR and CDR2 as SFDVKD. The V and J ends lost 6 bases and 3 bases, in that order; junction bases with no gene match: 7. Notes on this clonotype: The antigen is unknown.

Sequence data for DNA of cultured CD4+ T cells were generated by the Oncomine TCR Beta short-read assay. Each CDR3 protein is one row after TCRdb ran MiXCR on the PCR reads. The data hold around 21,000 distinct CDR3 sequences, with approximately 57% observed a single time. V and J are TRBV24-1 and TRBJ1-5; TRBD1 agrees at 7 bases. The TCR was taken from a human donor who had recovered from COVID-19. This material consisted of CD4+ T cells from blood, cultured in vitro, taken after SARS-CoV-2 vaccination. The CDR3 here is CATSPQGPPNQPQHF. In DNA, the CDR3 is TGTGCCACCAGTCCACAGGGGCCTCCCAATCAGCCCCAGCATTTT.